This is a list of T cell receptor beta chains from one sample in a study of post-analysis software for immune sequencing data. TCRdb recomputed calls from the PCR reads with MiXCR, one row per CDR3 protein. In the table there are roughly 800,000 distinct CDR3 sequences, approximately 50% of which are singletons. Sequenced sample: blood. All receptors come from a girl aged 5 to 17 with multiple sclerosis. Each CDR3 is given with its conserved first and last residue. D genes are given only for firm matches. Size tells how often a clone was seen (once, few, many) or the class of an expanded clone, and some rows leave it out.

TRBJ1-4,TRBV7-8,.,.,CASSVLDSSELFF,TGTGCCAGCAGCGTCCTGGACAGTTCGGAACTGTTTTTT
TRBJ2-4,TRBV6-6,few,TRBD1,CASSYGTGGKNIQYF,TGTGCCAGCAGTTACGGGACAGGAGGGAAAAACATTCAGTACTTC
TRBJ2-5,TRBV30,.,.,CAWNPLDGTQYF,TGTGCCTGGAACCCCCTGGATGGGACCCAGTACTTC
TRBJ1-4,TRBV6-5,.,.,CASSKRDNNEKLFF,TGTGCCAGCAGTAAGCGGGACAACAATGAAAAACTGTTTTTT
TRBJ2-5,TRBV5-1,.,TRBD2,CASTPLRLAGQETQYF,TGCGCCAGCACCCCCCTGAGACTAGCGGGGCAAGAGACCCAGTACTTC
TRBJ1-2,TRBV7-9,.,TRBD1,CASSLEGRGDGYTF,TGTGCCAGCAGCTTAGAGGGCAGGGGGGACGGCTACACCTTC
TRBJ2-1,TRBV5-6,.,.,CVSSLTVGNEQFF,TGTGTCAGCAGCTTGACAGTGGGGAATGAGCAGTTCTTC
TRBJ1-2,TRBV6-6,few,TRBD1,CASSYGGTAYYGYTF,TGTGCCAGCAGTTACGGGGGGACAGCGTACTATGGCTACACCTTC
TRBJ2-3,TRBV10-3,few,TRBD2,CAISGSPTSGDTQYF,TGTGCCATCAGTGGGTCTCCGACTAGCGGAGATACGCAGTATTTT
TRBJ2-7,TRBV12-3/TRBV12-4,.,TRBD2,CASSLGTSGSTYEQYF,TGTGCCAGCAGTTTGGGGACTAGCGGGTCAACCTACGAGCAGTACTTC
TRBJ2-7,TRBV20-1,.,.,CSARSSLGYEQYF,TGCAGTGCGCGCAGTAGTCTTGGCTACGAGCAGTACTTC
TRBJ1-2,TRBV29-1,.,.,CSVEGADSNYGYTF,TGCAGCGTTGAAGGAGCCGACAGTAACTATGGCTACACCTTC
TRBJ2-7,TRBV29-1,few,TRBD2,CSVEIRLAGVPSEQYF,TGCAGCGTTGAAATCCGACTAGCGGGAGTCCCCTCCGAGCAGTACTTC
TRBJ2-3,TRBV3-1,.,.,CASSQTTGFGTDTQYF,TGTGCCAGCAGCCAAACCACAGGGTTTGGGACAGATACGCAGTATTTT
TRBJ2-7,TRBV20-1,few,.,CSATTGTWGYEQYF,TGCAGTGCTACGACGGGGACATGGGGCTACGAGCAGTACTTC
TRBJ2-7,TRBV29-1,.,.,CSVGLLASDEQYF,TGCAGCGTTGGTCTCTTAGCCTCGGACGAGCAGTACTTC
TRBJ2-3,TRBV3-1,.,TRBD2,CASSQELAGATDTQYF,TGTGCCAGCAGCCAAGAACTAGCGGGAGCCACAGATACGCAGTATTTT
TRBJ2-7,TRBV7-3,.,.,CASSYKAGFAYEQYF,TGTGCCAGCAGTTATAAAGCGGGTTTCGCCTACGAGCAGTACTTC
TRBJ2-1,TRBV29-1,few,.,CSVEDLDNYNEQFF,TGCAGCGTTGAGGACCTAGACAACTACAATGAGCAGTTCTTC
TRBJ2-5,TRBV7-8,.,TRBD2,CASSGILAGQETQYF,TGTGCCAGCAGCGGGATCCTAGCGGGCCAAGAGACCCAGTACTTC
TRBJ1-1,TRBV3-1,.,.,CASSQVGLEAFF,TGTGCCAGCAGCCAAGTGGGGCTTGAAGCTTTCTTT
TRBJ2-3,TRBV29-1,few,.,CSVDVPRSFDSDTQYF,TGCAGCGTTGACGTACCCAGGTCGTTTGACTCAGATACGCAGTATTTT
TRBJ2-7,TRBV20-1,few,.,CSAWGLFEQYF,TGCAGCGCTTGGGGGTTGTTCGAGCAGTACTTC
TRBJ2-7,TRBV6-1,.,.,CASSETEEAGEQYF,TGTGCCAGCAGTGAAACCGAAGAAGCGGGCGAGCAGTACTTC
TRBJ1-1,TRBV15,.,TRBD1,CATSAQGGHTEAFF,TGTGCCACCAGCGCTCAGGGGGGGCACACTGAAGCTTTCTTT
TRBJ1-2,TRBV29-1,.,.,CSDTSGYGYTF,TGCAGCGACACGTCAGGGTACGGCTACACCTTC
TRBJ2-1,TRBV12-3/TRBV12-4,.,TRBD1,CASTTPGQGYNEQFF,TGTGCCAGCACAACCCCGGGACAGGGGTACAATGAGCAGTTCTTC
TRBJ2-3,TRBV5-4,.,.,CASSFTSTSTDTQYF,TGTGCCAGCAGCTTCACAAGCACTAGCACAGATACGCAGTATTTT
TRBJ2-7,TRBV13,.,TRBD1,CASSMTGNPYEQYF,TGTGCCAGCAGCATGACAGGGAACCCCTACGAGCAGTACTTC
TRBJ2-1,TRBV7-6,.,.,CASSVQPGRDNEQFF,TGTGCCAGCAGCGTACAACCGGGACGAGACAATGAGCAGTTCTTC
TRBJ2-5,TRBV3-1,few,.,CASSQDWGGRETQYF,TGTGCCAGCAGCCAAGATTGGGGGGGCCGTGAGACCCAGTACTTC
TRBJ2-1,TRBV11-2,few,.,CASSLLPSSYNEQFF,TGTGCCAGCAGCTTACTTCCCAGCTCCTACAATGAGCAGTTCTTC
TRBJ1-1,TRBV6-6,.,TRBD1,CASTETGQQNTEAFF,TGTGCCAGCACCGAGACGGGACAGCAGAACACTGAAGCTTTCTTT
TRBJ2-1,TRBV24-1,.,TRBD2,CATSGRTSGEQFF,TGTGCCACCAGTGGAAGGACTAGCGGTGAGCAGTTCTTC
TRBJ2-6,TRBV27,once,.,CASRAGSSGANVLTF,TGTGCCAGCAGAGCAGGGTCCTCTGGGGCCAACGTCCTGACTTTC
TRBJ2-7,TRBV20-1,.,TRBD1,CRASTGRSEQYF,TGCAGGGCTTCGACAGGGAGAAGCGAGCAGTACTTC
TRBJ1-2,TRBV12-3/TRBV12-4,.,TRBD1,CASTRDRGLGGYGYTF,TGTGCCAGCACCAGGGACAGGGGGCTGGGGGGCTATGGCTACACCTTC
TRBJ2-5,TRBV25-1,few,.,CASSSYRPDRETQYF,TGTGCCAGCAGCTCCTACAGACCGGATAGGGAGACCCAGTACTTC
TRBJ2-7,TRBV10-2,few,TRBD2,CASSEMAGGSAYEQYF,TGCGCCAGCAGTGAGATGGCGGGAGGATCCGCCTACGAGCAGTACTTC
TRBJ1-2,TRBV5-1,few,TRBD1,CAGSGTGGNYGYTF,TGCGCCGGCAGCGGAACAGGGGGGAACTATGGCTACACCTTC
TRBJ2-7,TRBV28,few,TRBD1,CASSRAGTGGSEQYF,TGTGCCAGCAGTAGAGCCGGGACAGGGGGCTCCGAGCAGTACTTC
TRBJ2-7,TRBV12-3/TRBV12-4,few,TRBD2,CASSMSGGTYEQYF,TGTGCCAGCAGTATGAGCGGGGGAACCTACGAGCAGTACTTC
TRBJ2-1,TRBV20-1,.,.,CSARVPLAHNEQFF,TGCAGTGCTAGAGTCCCCCTAGCGCACAATGAGCAGTTCTTC
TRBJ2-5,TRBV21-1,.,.,CASSKGGTSGSGETQYF,TGTGCCAGCAGCAAAGGTGGGACTAGCGGGAGTGGAGAGACCCAGTACTTC
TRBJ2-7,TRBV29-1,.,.,CSVEGGVSEQYF,TGCAGCGTTGAAGGCGGGGTATCCGAGCAGTACTTC
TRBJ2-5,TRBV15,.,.,CATSSLGEETQYF,TGTGCCACCAGCAGTCTCGGGGAAGAGACCCAGTACTTC
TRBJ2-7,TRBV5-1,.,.,CASSPGRLYSYEQYF,TGCGCCAGCAGCCCAGGTCGGCTTTACTCCTACGAGCAGTACTTC
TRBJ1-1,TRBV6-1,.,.,CASSEAVGGLNTEAFF,TGTGCCAGCAGTGAAGCAGTCGGCGGACTGAACACTGAAGCTTTCTTT
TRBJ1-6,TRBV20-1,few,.,CSARSMNSPLHF,TGCAGTGCTAGGAGTATGAATTCACCCCTCCACTTT
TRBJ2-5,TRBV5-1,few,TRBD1,CASKWDRGLEQYF,TGCGCCAGCAAGTGGGACAGGGGGCTTGAGCAGTACTTC
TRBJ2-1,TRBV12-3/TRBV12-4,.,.,CASSLNWAGRSYNEQFF,TGTGCCAGCAGTTTAAATTGGGCAGGGCGCTCCTACAATGAGCAGTTCTTC
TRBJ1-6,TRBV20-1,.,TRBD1,CSASPAGTGGSPLHF,TGCAGTGCTAGTCCCGCCGGGACAGGCGGTTCACCCCTCCACTTT
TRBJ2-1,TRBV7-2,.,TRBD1,CASSPRQGYYYNEQFF,TGTGCCAGCAGCCCACGACAGGGCTATTACTACAATGAGCAGTTCTTC
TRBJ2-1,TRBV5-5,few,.,CASSLSPNSYNEQFF,TGTGCCAGCAGCTTGTCTCCGAACTCCTACAATGAGCAGTTCTTC